The clone carrying this T cell receptor (beta chain) was observed a handful of times. CDR1 and CDR2 from the germline V gene are DFQATT and SNEGSKA (reference sequence). The CDR3 totals 14 residues. V shed 0 bases and J shed 4 bases, with 10 bases lying between them. The record originates from a study of blood T cells in healthy people across ages. A second PCR of about 6 to 11 cycles used a sample-barcoded 5' primer and a J-beta primer mix. TCRdb used MiXCR to reprocess the 5' RACE reads, holding one entry per CDR3 protein. The sample includes about 1.8 million distinct CDR3 sequences, 40% to 55% of them seen just once.

The sample consisted of blood. The chain recombines TRBV20-1 with TRBJ1-5; tentatively, D is TRBD1 (5 bases). The origin of this receptor is a woman aged 40 to 50 in good health. For the CDR3, the DNA is TGCAGTGCTAGAGATCTAACAGGAAATCAGCCCCAGCATTTT. Protein product: CSARDLTGNQPQHF.